Sequencing of this T cell receptor beta chain was carried out in a study of cytomegalovirus exposure and HLA in healthy donors. Amplification used 60 Vbeta primers and 13 Jbeta primers. The method was immunoSEQ multiplex PCR; TCRdb's version includes in-frame clones alone and lacks a portion of them. The repertoire includes about 170,000 clones, roughly 79% of them detected once, and 0.98% sits in the top ten. The CDR3 consists of 14 residues. Germline CDR1 is SGHKS and CDR2 is YYEKEE (reference sequence). J lost 5 bases, V lost 3 bases, and 4 bases had no gene match. The sequencing sample was made of PBMCs. This clonotype was obtained from a woman aged 45-59 years in good health and CMV-seropositive. The genes are TRBV5-5 and TRBJ1-4; TRBD1 matches at 7 bases. The CDR3 nucleotides read TGTGCCAGCAGCTGGGGACAGATGAATGAAAAACTGTTTTTT. Amino acid sequence: CASSWGQMNEKLFF.